This is a list of T cell receptor beta chains from one sample in a study of T cell repertoires in cytomegalovirus infection. For these receptors, no antigen is known. TCRdb called the reads again in MiXCR, with one record for every CDR3 protein. The sample records 450,000 to 650,000 distinct CDR3 sequences, just under 40% being singletons. Source: cultured PBMCs, taken from culture after CMV antigen stimulation. The receptors derive from a human donor in good health (CMV status not recorded). Some clones in this sample may be carry-over from other donors' samples. The CDR3 runs from the conserved cysteine through the conserved F or W. The D gene is left open where the match is weak. The listing skips clone size in some rows; elsewhere it reads once, few, many or a size class.

TRBJ1-1,few,TRBD1,15,TRBV4-3,CASSQDVRGRAEAFF,TGCGCCAGCAGCCAAGATGTCAGGGGGAGGGCTGAAGCTTTCTTT
TRBJ1-5,-,TRBD1,17,TRBV10-3,CAISEGGQGGGNQPQHF,TGTGCCATCAGTGAGGGGGGACAGGGTGGTGGCAATCAGCCCCAGCATTTT
TRBJ2-3,-,TRBD2,15,TRBV6-1,CASSDPSGSFDTQYF,TGTGCCAGCAGTGATCCCAGCGGGAGTTTTGATACGCAGTATTTT
TRBJ2-3,-,-,17,TRBV19,CASSMGEDLLFPDTQYF,TGTGCCAGTAGTATGGGGGAGGACTTGCTTTTCCCGGATACGCAGTATTTT
TRBJ2-7,-,TRBD2,13,TRBV6-6,CASTDSGWYEQYF,TGTGCCAGCACCGATAGCGGGTGGTACGAGCAGTACTTC
TRBJ2-5,-,-,14,TRBV5-1,CASSTWTAQETQYF,TGCGCCAGCAGCACCTGGACTGCCCAAGAGACCCAGTACTTC
TRBJ2-7,-,-,13,TRBV10-3,CAISVQRYYEQYF,TGTGCCATCAGTGTACAGAGATATTACGAGCAGTACTTC
TRBJ2-2,-,TRBD2,15,TRBV7-2,CASSLSGRDTGELFF,TGTGCCAGCAGCTTGTCGGGGAGGGACACCGGGGAGCTGTTTTTT
TRBJ2-3,-,-,13,TRBV12-3/TRBV12-4,CASSWAGSDTQYF,TGTGCCAGCAGTTGGGCGGGGTCAGATACGCAGTATTTT
TRBJ2-1,-,TRBD1,19,TRBV18,CASLPRDRGLGLSYNEQFF,TGTGCCAGCCTACCCCGGGACAGGGGTTTAGGGCTATCCTACAATGAGCAGTTCTTC
TRBJ2-1,-,TRBD2,15,TRBV7-2,CASSSSGRLYNEQFF,TGTGCCAGCAGCTCAAGCGGGAGGCTTTACAATGAGCAGTTCTTC
TRBJ1-4,-,TRBD1,15,TRBV28,CASSSRQGNNEKLFF,TGTGCCAGCAGTTCCCGACAGGGTAATAATGAAAAACTGTTTTTT
TRBJ2-1,few,TRBD1,16,TRBV7-9,CASSPSLQGATYEQFF,TGTGCCAGCAGCCCTTCTTTACAGGGGGCAACCTATGAGCAGTTCTTC
TRBJ1-4,-,-,15,TRBV28,CASSLRGARGEKLFF,TGTGCCAGCAGTTTGCGGGGAGCGAGAGGTGAAAAACTGTTTTTT